The 4 T cell receptor beta chains below come from one sample, sequenced in a study of CD8 T cells in Susac syndrome. Reverse transcription used roughly 0.45 to 1 ug RNA and random hexamers. TCRdb re-called the immunoSEQ multiplex PCR reads with MiXCR, one entry per CDR3 protein. Found here are around 50,000 distinct CDR3 sequences, 92% of them singletons; the top ten hold roughly 0.45%. The sample consisted of CD8+ T cells from PBMCs. Source of these receptors: a human donor in good health.

The chain links TRBV7-9 to TRBJ2-1; 9 nucleotides agree with TRBD2. V shed 3 bases and J 7 bases; nucleotides not matched to a gene: 4. Per the germline V gene, CDR1 is SEHNR and CDR2 is FQNEAQ (reference sequence). This CDR3 region has 14 residues. CDR3 DNA sequence: TGTGCCAGCAGCTTGGGACTAGCAGTGAATGAGCAGTTCTTC. Amino acids: CASSLGLAVNEQFF.

The chain is built from TRBV2 and TRBJ1-2; 8 bases agree with TRBD1. From germline, CDR1 is SNHLY and CDR2 FYNNEI. The CDR3 consists of 13 residues. V was clipped by 3 bases and J by 4 bases; unmatched bases: 1. This CDR3 reads CASSEGQAYGYTF. In DNA form, the CDR3 reads TGTGCCAGCAGTGAGGGACAGGCCTATGGCTACACCTTC.

V gene TRBV27 combines with J gene TRBJ2-1, with D maybe TRBD2 (6 bases). The CDR3 runs 14 residues. Germline values: CDR1 MNHEY, CDR2 SMNVEV (reference sequence). V was trimmed by 5 bases and J by 5 bases, leaving 13 bases between them. The CDR3 here is CASSLASANNEQFF. The CDR3, as DNA: TGTGCCAGCAGTCTCGCTAGCGCCAACAATGAGCAGTTCTTC.

This chain uses TRBV28 with TRBJ1-2, with 7 bases aligning to TRBD1. Unmatched junction bases numbered 6, after V lost 1 base and J lost 4 bases. CDR3 length: 15 residues. CDR1 is MDHEN, CDR2 SYDVKM, per germline. The chain's CDR3 is CASSLLGQDGYGYTF. Here the CDR3 DNA reads TGTGCCAGCAGTTTATTAGGACAGGATGGCTATGGCTACACCTTC.